This T cell receptor beta chain was retrieved from a study of cytomegalovirus exposure and HLA in healthy donors. Overall study: T cells numbering around 190 million yielded around 120 million unique TCR beta sequences in an earlier analysis.

Germline CDR1 LNHDA, CDR2 SQIVND (reference sequence). V dropped 3 bases and J dropped 4; count of bases not matched to a gene: 4. The CDR3 is made up of 14 amino acids. PCR employed 60 Vbeta and 13 Jbeta primers. Produced via immunoSEQ multiplex PCR; TCRdb's table is partial and in-frame only. The sample includes 220,000 or so clones, approximately 85% of them seen just once. The sequenced sample was PBMCs. The TCR originated in a middle-aged woman in good health and CMV-seronegative. J is TRBJ2-7 and V is TRBV19; TRBD2 matches at 9 bases. The CDR3 sequence: CASSIVAGEYEQYF. CDR3 DNA: TGTGCCAGTAGTATCGTAGCGGGAGAGTACGAGCAGTACTTC.